One and the same sample provided the 21 T cell receptor beta chains below, sequenced in a study of T cells after yellow fever vaccination. TCRdb processed the 5' RACE reads anew with MiXCR; each CDR3 protein has one entry. The sample has hundreds of thousands of distinct CDR3 sequences, over 4.5% seen once; the top ten hold 2.5% to 4%. This specimen consisted of CD4+ T cells sorted from PBMCs, obtained on the day of the yellow fever booster vaccination. These receptors all come from a young man who received the YFV17D yellow fever vaccine.

This clonotype was seen ten or more times. The V gene is TRBV20-1, the J gene TRBJ1-5; D perhaps matches TRBD1 (5 bases). From germline, CDR1 is DFQATT and CDR2 SNEGSKA (reference sequence). V lost 5 bases and J 2 bases, leaving 16 bases between the germline ends. There are 15 residues in the CDR3. This CDR3 reads CSALSGANGNQPQHF. The CDR3 coding sequence is TGCAGTGCTCTGTCCGGGGCGAACGGCAATCAGCCCCAGCATTTT.

In its sample, this clonotype was seen a few times. The DNA of the CDR3 is TGTGCCAGCAGTTACACAGGGACTAATGAAAAACTGTTTTTT. Its translation is CASSYTGTNEKLFF. The rearrangement links TRBV27 to TRBJ1-4, with D possibly being TRBD1 (6 bases). The CDR3 loop spans 14 amino acids. Trimming took off 4 bases at V and 2 bases at J, with 8 bases between the two ends. Germline-derived CDR1 and CDR2 are MNHEY and SMNVEV (reference sequence).

This chain links TRBV19 with TRBJ1-6; 8 positions agree with TRBD1. The germline gives CDR1 LNHDA, CDR2 SQIVND (reference sequence). The CDR3 consists of 14 residues. Trimming cost V 9 bases and J 6 bases; bases outside gene matches: 7. The CDR3 DNA reads TGTGCCAGGACACAGGGGGGAGGTAATTCACCCCTCCACTTT. Protein sequence: CARTQGGGNSPLHF.

About this clonotype itself: Given a much more abundant clone one base away, this may be a read error. The chain carries TRBV4-2 and TRBJ1-1, with no clear D. Per the germline V gene, CDR1 is LGHNA and CDR2 is YNFKEQ. The CDR3 runs 16 residues. The CDR3 DNA sequence: TGTGCCAGCAGCATCTCGCCGAGGGCGGAAGGCACTGAAGCTTACTTT. Translated: CASSISPRAEGTEAYF.

This clonotype was seen at least ten times. This rearrangement joins TRBV5-5 to TRBJ2-5, with TRBD2 as a possible D gene (5 bases). The CDR3 length is 14 residues. Deletions cut 4 bases from V and 2 bases from J, with 12 bases between. Germline-derived CDR1 and CDR2 are SGHKS and YYEKEE (reference sequence). The CDR3 nucleotides are TGTGCCAGCAGCCCCCGGGGAGATCAAGAGACCCAGTACTTC. Protein product: CASSPRGDQETQYF.

V usage is TRBV5-5 and J usage is TRBJ1-2; D is perhaps TRBD1 (6 bases). V shed 3 bases and J shed 0 bases, with 15 bases lying between them. Germline V gene data show CDR1 as SGHKS and CDR2 as YYEKEE (reference sequence). This CDR3 contains 16 residues. The CDR3 sequence is CASSSLGASANYGYTF. The DNA for the CDR3 is TGTGCCAGCAGCTCGCTGGGGGCCTCAGCTAACTATGGCTACACCTTC.

The chain uses TRBV30 and TRBJ2-4, with D possibly called TRBD1 or TRBD2 (6 bases each). The germline V gene has CDR1 GTSNPN and CDR2 SVGIG (reference sequence). The V end was cut by 3 bases, the J end by 0 bases, with 9 bases between. CDR3 length equals 14 residues. The DNA of the CDR3 is TGTGCCTGGAGCGGAGGGGGAGCCAAAAACATTCAGTACTTC. It encodes CAWSGGGAKNIQYF.

The V gene is TRBV2, the J gene TRBJ2-5; D gene uncertain. The ends were cut back, 8 bases at V and 5 bases at J, with 9 bases in the middle. Looked up from germline, CDR1 is SNHLY and CDR2 is FYNNEI. CDR3 length: 11 residues. The CDR3 region has the DNA TGTGCCAGCTTGCGTCTGGAGACCCAGTACTTC. It translates to CASLRLETQYF.

At least ten counts were recorded for this clonotype. J is TRBJ2-3 and V is TRBV4-2; 7 bases fit TRBD2. The CDR3 totals 13 residues. Trimming took 3 bases from V and 9 from J; bases not matched to a gene: 6. Germline assignment: CDR1 LGHNA and CDR2 YNFKEQ. CDR3 sequence: CASSQDLGGTQYF. CDR3 coding DNA: TGTGCCAGCAGCCAGGACCTCGGGGGGACGCAGTATTTT.

This clonotype was picked up many times. The V call is TRBV12-3 or TRBV12-4, the J call TRBJ2-7, with TRBD1 as a possible D gene (5 bases). The CDR3 has 17 amino acids. V was pared by 0 bases and J by 4 bases, with 19 bases between. The CDR3 nucleotides are TGTGCCAGCAGTTTAGCTGGCGTAGGCAGGGCAGGGTACGAGCAGTACTTC. Residues: CASSLAGVGRAGYEQYF.

This clonotype was counted a few times. The rearrangement uses TRBV6-5 and TRBJ1-6; 9 positions agree with TRBD1. CDR1 is MNHEY, CDR2 SVGAGI, per germline. This CDR3 region has 16 residues. V lost 4 bases to trimming and J lost 4 bases; unmatched junction nucleotides: 5. This CDR3 is CASSWGDREYNSPLHF. The CDR3 DNA reads as TGTGCCAGCAGTTGGGGGGACAGGGAGTATAATTCACCCCTCCACTTT.

This clonotype was observed a handful of times. The gene calls are TRBV7-9 and TRBJ1-1; 10 nucleotides agree with TRBD1. With 5 bases clipped from V and 4 bases from J, the junction kept 10 bases outside the gene matches. This CDR3 is built from 16 residues. Germline V gives CDR1 SEHNR, CDR2 FQNEAQ (reference sequence). Here the CDR3 reads CASSPGQGVVSTEAFF. CDR3 in DNA: TGTGCCAGCAGCCCTGGACAGGGGGTCGTATCCACTGAAGCTTTCTTT.

This clonotype was counted once. The chain carries TRBV12-3 or TRBV12-4 and TRBJ1-2, with no clear D. Trimming cost V 3 bases and J 6 bases, with 11 bases left between them. The CDR3 is 13 amino acids. The CDR3 sequence is CASSFSGRHGYTF. The DNA of the CDR3 is TGTGCCAGCAGTTTTAGCGGGCGCCATGGCTACACCTTC.

In its sample, this clonotype was seen many times. This rearrangement joins TRBV6-6 to TRBJ2-3, with 8 bases that match TRBD2. With V trimmed by 6 bases and J by 6 bases, 2 bases remained unmatched. Germline CDR1 MNHNY, CDR2 SVGAGI (reference sequence). The CDR3 extends over 12 amino acids. CDR3: CASSRLADTQYF. For the CDR3, the DNA is TGTGCCAGCAGCCGACTAGCGGATACGCAGTATTTT.

There are a few counts of this clonotype. The chain uses TRBV27 and TRBJ1-1; maybe TRBD1 (6 bases). V was trimmed by 5 bases and J by 7 bases, leaving 14 bases between them. In germline, CDR1 is MNHEY, CDR2 SMNVEV (reference sequence). The CDR3 contains 13 residues. CDR3 in DNA: TGTGCCAGCAGTCTAGAGGGGGTGAGTGAAGCTTTCTTT. Translated, it gives CASSLEGVSEAFF.

The table lists this clonotype with many counts. The rearrangement joins TRBV4-3 to TRBJ1-2; a weak D match, TRBD1 (6 bases). The CDR3 runs 13 residues. Germline lookup yields CDR1 LGHNA and CDR2 YSLEER. Trimming removed 2 bases at V and 7 bases at J, with 11 bases between. For the CDR3, the DNA is TGCGCCAGCAGCCAAAGGGGGGCTGGTGGCTACACCTTC. Translating it yields CASSQRGAGGYTF.

This clonotype has more than one count but fewer than ten. V is TRBV28 and J is TRBJ1-2, with 9 bases fitting TRBD1. Losses at the gene ends were 5 bases for V and 10 bases for J; bases not matched to a gene: 14. CDR3 size: 15 residues. From germline, CDR1 is MDHEN and CDR2 SYDVKM. DNA for the CDR3: TGTGCCAGCAGTATCCGGACAGGGGCATTCACAGTCTACACCTTC. It yields the protein CASSIRTGAFTVYTF.

This clonotype was detected only a few times. The chain joins TRBV5-1 to TRBJ1-1; D is possibly TRBD1 (5 bases). Germline CDR1 and CDR2: SGHRS and YFSETQ. The V end was cut by 1 base, the J end by 0 bases, with 7 bases between. The CDR3 spans 14 residues. This CDR3 reads CASSLMDMNTEAFF. CDR3 coding DNA: TGCGCCAGCAGCTTGATGGACATGAACACTGAAGCTTTCTTT.

V and J are TRBV5-1 and TRBJ2-3, with TRBD2 identical over 8 bases. Germline assignment: CDR1 SGHRS and CDR2 YFSETQ. CDR3 length: 17 amino acids. J lost 0 bases, V lost 0 bases, and 6 bases had no gene match. The CDR3 sequence is CASSLVFSGGSTDTQYF. The CDR3 region has the DNA TGCGCCAGCAGCTTGGTTTTCAGCGGGGGTAGCACAGATACGCAGTATTTT.

This clonotype was observed a handful of times. V gene TRBV12-3 or TRBV12-4 combines with J gene TRBJ2-1; 11 bases are shared with TRBD2. The CDR3 consists of 14 residues. The junction had 4 bases not matched to a gene; V was cut back by 3 bases and J by 9 bases. For the CDR3, the DNA is TGTGCCAGCAGTTTTAGCGGGGGGGCCAGTGAGCAGTTCTTC. The encoded protein is CASSFSGGASEQFF.

The gene calls are TRBV12-3 or TRBV12-4 and TRBJ2-7, with D possibly being TRBD2 (5 bases). This CDR3 spans 14 amino acids. V lost 3 bases to trimming and J lost 1 base, with 10 bases between them. The CDR3 nucleotides are TGTGCCAGCAGTTTGTACGGGGAGTCCTACGAGCAGTACTTC. Its translation: CASSLYGESYEQYF.